This T cell receptor beta chain derives from a study of molecular identifiers for immune sequencing clone quantification. In the study overall: Replicate RNA came from 20,000 or 100,000 naive CD8 cells and was split five ways, and four parts were sequenced. Study observations and caveats: A shared barcode on identical TCR molecules could lead to underestimated sizes for highly expanded clones. Clones that exceeded 20 RNA copies held over 99% of effector molecules, yet under 1% in naive cells. Single-cell amounts of spiked Jurkat TCR RNA were reportedly detectable among over 750,000 naive cells.

A single record per CDR3 protein comes from TCRdb applying MiXCR to the PCR reads. The sample holds under 600,000 distinct CDR3 sequences, roughly a fifth seen once. CDR3 size: 14 residues. V lost 3 bases, J lost 0 bases, and 6 bases lay in between. CDR1 and CDR2 (germline): LNHDA, SQIVND (reference sequence). Many counts were recorded for this clonotype. Its target is not known. What was sequenced was naive CD8+ T cells from blood, with Jurkat cell RNA spiked in. Subset described: FACS-sorted CD8+CD4-CCR7+CD45RA+ naive T cells. The chain joins TRBV19 to TRBJ1-3; D gene uncertain. The receptor comes from a human donor in good health. Some libraries in this study had Jurkat cell RNA spiked in. In DNA form, the CDR3 reads TGTGCCAGTAGTATTGACCTCTCTGGAAACACCATATATTTT. Protein product: CASSIDLSGNTIYF.